A single sample is the source of the 27 T cell receptor beta chains below, sequenced in a study of shared clonotypes between healthy human individuals (dated by TCRdb to about 2020). Library preparation employed the immunoSEQ multiplex PCR assay. TCRdb mirrors the immuneACCESS table, restricted to in-frame sequences. Some clones are absent from its copies; in checked studies, under half trace to an unresolved V gene, and the reason for the others is unknown. This sample is represented by about 2 million clones; 85% to 95% of them were singletons. The ten biggest clones cover 0.1% to 0.15% of the sample. Source material: naive CD4+ T cells sorted from blood. This specimen's cell subset or site label, interpreted: CD45RA+ positively selected. The origin of the receptors is a man younger than 30 in good health.

The J gene is TRBJ2-5, the V gene TRBV4-1, with no clear D. The germline V gene encodes CDR1 MGHRA and CDR2 YSYEKL. CDR3 size: 15 residues. V dropped 0 bases and J dropped 7 bases, with 15 bases sitting between them. The CDR3 nucleotides read TGCGCCAGCAGCCAAGATCCAATCACCGTGGGGACCCAGTACTTC. As protein: CASSQDPITVGTQYF.

On this clone itself: Other DNA variants within this sample encode the same CDR3. This chain joins TRBV11-3 and TRBJ2-3; 8 bases match TRBD1. V lost 4 bases and J lost 1; bases outside the gene matches: 4. Germline V gene sequence: CDR1 SGHNT, CDR2 YENEEA. CDR3 length: 15 residues. This CDR3 reads CASSSDRVGTDTQYF. CDR3 in DNA: TGTGCCAGCAGCTCGGACAGGGTTGGCACAGATACGCAGTATTTT.

The gene calls are TRBV6-6 and TRBJ1-1, with 8 positions matching TRBD1. The CDR3 extends over 15 amino acids. Looked up from germline, CDR1 is MNHNY and CDR2 is SVGAGI (reference sequence). The ends lost 5 bases at V and 4 bases at J; junction bases unmatched: 9. CDR3 residues: CASSPPTGDATEAFF. The CDR3 DNA is TGTGCCAGCAGTCCTCCGACAGGGGACGCCACTGAAGCTTTCTTT.

J is TRBJ1-5 and V is TRBV2, with TRBD1 matching 9 bases. Germline-derived CDR1 and CDR2 are SNHLY and FYNNEI. The CDR3 consists of 13 residues. V was clipped by 4 bases and J by 8 bases; unmatched bases: 3. CDR3 amino acids: CASSGRTGEPQHF. In nucleotides, the CDR3 is TGTGCCAGCAGTGGTCGGACAGGGGAGCCCCAGCATTTT. The variable domain in full, with the rest retrieved from reference TRBV2 and TRBJ1-5, is EPEVTQTPSHQVTQMGQEVILRCVPISNHLYFYWYRQILGQKVEFLVSFYNNEISEKSEIFDDQFSVERPDGSNFTLKIRSTKLEDSAMYFCASSGRTGEPQHFGDGTRLSIL.

The genes are TRBV7-9 and TRBJ2-5; 9 nucleotides agree with TRBD1. Germline V gives CDR1 SEHNR, CDR2 FQNEAQ (reference sequence). The CDR3 has 15 residues. With 1 base clipped from V and 3 bases from J, the junction kept 3 bases outside the gene matches. The CDR3 sequence is CASSLGRTGEETQYF. The CDR3 DNA reads as TGTGCCAGCAGCTTAGGCCGGACAGGGGAAGAGACCCAGTACTTC. Variable domain in full (rest from reference TRBV7-9 and TRBJ2-5): DTGVSQNPRHKITKRGQNVTFRCDPISEHNRLYWYRQTLGQGPEFLTYFQNEAQLEKSRLLSDRFSAERPKGSFSTLEIQRTEQGDSAMYLCASSLGRTGEETQYFGPGTRLLVL.

V and J are TRBV28 and TRBJ2-3; D is undetermined. Trimming left V 5 bases short and J 2 bases short, with 8 bases between. In germline, CDR1 is MDHEN, CDR2 SYDVKM. The CDR3 consists of 13 residues. The CDR3 spells CASSPFDTDTQYF. Written as DNA, the CDR3 is TGTGCCAGCAGTCCCTTTGACACAGATACGCAGTATTTT.

The J gene is TRBJ1-1, the V gene TRBV6-1; D remains unclear. Trimming stripped 5 bases from V and 6 bases from J, with 10 bases between. Germline CDR1 MNHNS, CDR2 SASEGT. This CDR3 has 12 residues. The CDR3 protein is CASSSYGSEAFF. CDR3 DNA sequence: TGTGCCAGCAGTTCATACGGGTCTGAAGCTTTCTTT.

This clone has a single count. J is TRBJ2-3 and V is TRBV5-4, with no clear D. The germline V and J ends were trimmed by 4 bases and 2 bases, with 14 bases remaining between them. Germline CDR1 reads SGHNT; CDR2 reads YYREEE (reference sequence). This CDR3 region has 15 residues. For the CDR3, the DNA is TGTGCCAGCAGCCCGTCCCCCTCACCCACAGATACGCAGTATTTT. Protein sequence: CASSPSPSPTDTQYF.

The chain is built from TRBV5-8 and TRBJ1-5; 8 bases match TRBD1. There are 14 residues in the CDR3. Germline V gene sequence: CDR1 SGHTS, CDR2 YDEGEE. With V trimmed by 3 bases and J by 6 bases, 5 bases remained unmatched. As DNA, the CDR3 is TGTGCCAGCAGCTCAGGACAGGGCGGTCAGCCCCAGCATTTT. This gives the protein CASSSGQGGQPQHF.

The chain combines TRBV5-6 with TRBJ1-1; weak D call: TRBD1 (5 bases). Germline V CDR1 and CDR2: SGHDT, YYEEEE. The V end lost 7 bases, the J end lost 1 base, and 11 bases lay between the germline ends. This CDR3 is built from 13 residues. CDR3 residues: CASRGGGNTEAFF. In DNA form, the CDR3 reads TGTGCCAGCCGTGGGGGAGGGAACACTGAAGCTTTCTTT.

The chain is built from TRBV7-2 and TRBJ1-4; D is undetermined. Germline CDR1 and CDR2: SGHTA and FQGNSA. Trimming removed 4 bases from V and 0 bases from J, with 6 bases in between. CDR3 size: 14 residues. CDR3 coding DNA: TGTGCCAGCAGCTGGGAAGCAACTAATGAAAAACTGTTTTTT. The encoded protein is CASSWEATNEKLFF.

The chain carries TRBV5-4 and TRBJ2-1; a possible D gene is TRBD1 (6 bases). CDR3 length: 15 residues. The V gene lost 2 bases and the J gene lost 8 bases, with 17 bases spanning the gap. CDR1 and CDR2 from the germline V gene are SGHNT and YYREEE (reference sequence). In DNA, the CDR3 is TGTGCCAGCAGCTTAGGGTGGGGGCCTGGGGATGAGCAGTTCTTC. Residues: CASSLGWGPGDEQFF.

This clone was observed a handful of times. The chain carries TRBV18 and TRBJ2-5, with 11 nucleotides matching TRBD1. Gene TRBJ2-7 matches the end of the DNA better, so the J call may be wrong. This CDR3 is 15 amino acids long. Germline V CDR1 and CDR2: KGHSH, LQKENI. The CDR3 bases are TGTGCCAGCTCACCCACATTGGGACAGGGGGTCGAGCAGTACTTC. Protein product: CASSPTLGQGVEQYF.

This chain uses TRBV5-1 with TRBJ2-5; D unclear. The CDR3 loop spans 14 amino acids. Germline V gene data show CDR1 as SGHRS and CDR2 as YFSETQ. The germline V and J ends were trimmed by 5 bases and 0 bases, with 11 bases remaining between them. CDR3 region: CASRSLEDQETQYF. DNA for the CDR3: TGCGCCAGCAGAAGCCTCGAGGACCAAGAGACCCAGTACTTC.

The V call is TRBV6-1, the J call TRBJ2-2; 11 bases line up with TRBD1. The V gene's germline CDR1 is MNHNS and CDR2 SASEGT. The CDR3 runs to 16 residues. The trim removed 4 bases at V and 1 base at J, leaving 2 bases unmatched. The CDR3 nucleotides are TGTGCCAGCAGTGGGGACAGGGGGATGAACACCGGGGAGCTGTTTTTT. Its translation: CASSGDRGMNTGELFF.

The J gene is TRBJ1-5, the V gene TRBV7-8, with 7 bases lining up with TRBD1. Trimming removed 0 bases from V and 7 bases from J; junction bases left unmatched: 3. The length of the CDR3 is 14 residues. Germline CDR1 reads SGHVS; CDR2 reads FQNEAQ. The CDR3 loop is CASSLALGQQPQHF. CDR3 in DNA: TGTGCCAGCAGCTTAGCGCTGGGACAGCAGCCCCAGCATTTT.

The chain joins TRBV6-6 to TRBJ2-7, with 8 bases that match TRBD1. CDR3 length: 14 amino acids. CDR1 MNHNY and CDR2 SVGAGI come from the germline V gene (reference sequence). Trimming removed 7 bases from V and 5 bases from J; junction bases left unmatched: 10. The CDR3 sequence: CASNIPGQADEQYF. DNA for the CDR3: TGTGCCAGCAATATACCGGGACAGGCAGACGAGCAGTACTTC.

The J gene is TRBJ1-1, the V gene TRBV30; 9 positions agree with TRBD1. The CDR3 contains 15 residues. Germline CDR1 GTSNPN, CDR2 SVGIG (reference sequence). J was trimmed by 1 base and V by 6 bases; bases with no gene match: 9. CDR3 protein: CACRPGQGKNTEAFF. Here the CDR3 DNA reads TGTGCCTGCAGACCGGGACAGGGAAAGAACACTGAAGCTTTCTTT. Filled out from reference TRBV30 and TRBJ1-1, the complete variable domain reads SQTIHQWPATLVQPVGSPLSLECTVEGTSNPNLYWYRQAAGRGLQLLFYSVGIGQISSEVPQNLSASRPQDRQFILSSKKLLLSDSGFYLCACRPGQGKNTEAFFGQGTRLTVV.

As regards this clone: Additional DNA sequences in this sample encode the identical CDR3. V usage is TRBV29-1 and J usage is TRBJ2-5; D not certain. The CDR3 sequence is 14 residues long. V was trimmed by 4 bases and J by 0 bases, leaving 12 bases between them. Germline CDR1 is SQVTM and CDR2 is ANQGSEA. The CDR3 DNA sequence: TGCAGCGTTGCTGGGCGGTTGTACCAAGAGACCCAGTACTTC. This sequence encodes CSVAGRLYQETQYF. Looking up the rest from reference TRBV29-1 and TRBJ2-5 gives the full variable domain: SAVISQKPSRDICQRGTSLTIQCQVDSQVTMMFWYRQQPGQSLTLIATANQGSEATYESGFVIDKFPISRPNLTFSTLTVSNMSPEDSSIYLCSVAGRLYQETQYFGPGTRLLVL.

This sequence joins TRBV18 and TRBJ2-7; 7 nucleotides match TRBD1. V lost 5 bases to trimming and J lost 0 bases; unmatched junction nucleotides: 7. CDR3 size: 15 residues. Germline V lookup: CDR1 KGHSH, CDR2 LQKENI. The CDR3 nucleotides read TGTGCCAGCTCATCTACAGGGGTCATCTCCTACGAGCAGTACTTC. This codes for CASSSTGVISYEQYF.

This rearrangement joins TRBV9 to TRBJ2-3; 7 positions agree with TRBD2. CDR1 is SGDLS, CDR2 YYNGEE, per germline. The CDR3 is 17 amino acids. J was trimmed by 2 bases and V by 0 bases; bases with no gene match: 9. The chain's CDR3 is CASSVGVGGSITDTQYF. The CDR3 nucleotides read TGTGCCAGCAGCGTAGGAGTGGGCGGGAGTATCACAGATACGCAGTATTTT.

The V gene is TRBV27, the J gene TRBJ2-5; 7 bases are shared with TRBD1. The trim removed 4 bases at V and 2 bases at J, leaving 10 bases unmatched. The length of the CDR3 is 16 residues. The germline V gene has CDR1 MNHEY and CDR2 SMNVEV (reference sequence). In DNA, the CDR3 is TGTGCCAGCAGTTCCCACCATAGACAGGGACAAGAGACCCAGTACTTC. Its protein is CASSSHHRQGQETQYF.

The genes are TRBV7-2 and TRBJ1-2; 7 positions match TRBD1. CDR3 length: 14 residues. Germline CDR1 reads SGHTA; CDR2 reads FQGNSA. The J segment lost 5 bases and the V segment lost 2 bases, leaving 5 bases of the junction unmatched. The CDR3 DNA reads TGTGCCAGCAGCTTATCCCTACAGGGGTATGGCTACACCTTC. It translates to CASSLSLQGYGYTF.

V gene TRBV28 combines with J gene TRBJ1-1; D gene ambiguous. V was shortened by 10 bases and J by 4 bases, with 16 bases between the two germline ends. The CDR3 covers 13 residues. Germline CDR1 is MDHEN and CDR2 is SYDVKM. This chain's CDR3 is CATVTRIFTEAFF. DNA for the CDR3: TGTGCCACCGTGACAAGGATATTCACTGAAGCTTTCTTT.

V usage is TRBV19 and J usage is TRBJ2-5, with 8 positions matching TRBD1. V shed 3 bases, J shed 0 bases, and the junction held 6 bases outside the gene matches. Germline values: CDR1 LNHDA, CDR2 SQIVND (reference sequence). The CDR3 contains 16 residues. Written as DNA, the CDR3 is TGTGCCAGTAGTATTAGGACAGGGCTGTACCAAGAGACCCAGTACTTC. This sequence encodes CASSIRTGLYQETQYF.

The V gene is TRBV7-3, the J gene TRBJ2-2, with D unresolved. This CDR3 is built from 16 residues. CDR1 is SGHTA, CDR2 FQGTGA, per germline. The V gene lost 2 bases and the J gene lost 1 base, with 11 bases spanning the gap. DNA of the CDR3: TGTGCCAGCAGCTTAGAGCCCCGATGGAACACCGGGGAGCTGTTTTTT. Encoded protein: CASSLEPRWNTGELFF. Drawing the rest from reference TRBV7-3 and TRBJ2-2, the complete variable domain is GAGVSQTPSNKVTEKGKYVELRCDPISGHTALYWYRQSLGQGPEFLIYFQGTGAADDSGLPNDRFFAVRPEGSVSTLKIQRTERGDSAVYLCASSLEPRWNTGELFFGEGSRLTVL.

The rearrangement joins TRBV6-1 to TRBJ2-5; D ambiguous. V lost 8 bases to trimming and J lost 5 bases, with 18 bases between them. The CDR3 has 14 residues. Germline CDR1 reads MNHNS; CDR2 reads SASEGT. The CDR3 coding sequence is TGTGCCAGCCTTGAAGGCTCCGGAAGGGAGACCCAGTACTTC. Encoded protein: CASLEGSGRETQYF.